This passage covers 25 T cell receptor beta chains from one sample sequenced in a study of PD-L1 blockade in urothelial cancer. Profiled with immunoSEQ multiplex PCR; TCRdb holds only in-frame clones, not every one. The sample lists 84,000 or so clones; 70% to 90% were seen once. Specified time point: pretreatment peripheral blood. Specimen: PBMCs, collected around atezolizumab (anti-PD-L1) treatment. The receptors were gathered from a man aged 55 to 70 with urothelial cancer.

CDR3 region: CASSLPGTTEAFF. DNA of the CDR3: TGTGCCAGCAGCTTACCGGGGACAACCGAAGCTTTCTTT. The chain employs TRBV7-3 and TRBJ1-1, with D perhaps TRBD1 (6 bases). The CDR3 extends over 13 amino acids. The germline CDR1 and CDR2 sequences are SGHTA and FQGTGA. V gave up 2 bases and J gave up 8 bases, with 12 bases separating them.

The CDR3 DNA follows: TGTGCCATCAGTGATTCAATGACAGGTCTCTACGAGCAGTACTTC. This sequence encodes CAISDSMTGLYEQYF. The chain carries TRBV10-3 and TRBJ2-7; D may be TRBD1 (6 bases). Trimming shortened V by 3 bases and J by 3 bases, and 15 bases separated the two germline ends. In germline, CDR1 is ENHRY, CDR2 SYGVKD. The length of the CDR3 is 15 residues.

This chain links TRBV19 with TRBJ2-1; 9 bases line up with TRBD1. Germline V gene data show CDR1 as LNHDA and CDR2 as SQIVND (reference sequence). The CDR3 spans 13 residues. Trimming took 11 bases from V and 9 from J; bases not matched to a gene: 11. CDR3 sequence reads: CASGTGRFREQFF. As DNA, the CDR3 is TGTGCCTCCGGGACAGGGAGGTTTCGTGAGCAGTTCTTC.

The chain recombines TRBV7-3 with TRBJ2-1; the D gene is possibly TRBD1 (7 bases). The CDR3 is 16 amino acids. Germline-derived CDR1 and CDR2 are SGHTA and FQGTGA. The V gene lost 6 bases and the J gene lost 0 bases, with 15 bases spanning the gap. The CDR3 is CASSKGGGASYNEQFF. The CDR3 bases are TGTGCCAGCAGTAAAGGGGGCGGGGCCTCCTACAATGAGCAGTTCTTC.

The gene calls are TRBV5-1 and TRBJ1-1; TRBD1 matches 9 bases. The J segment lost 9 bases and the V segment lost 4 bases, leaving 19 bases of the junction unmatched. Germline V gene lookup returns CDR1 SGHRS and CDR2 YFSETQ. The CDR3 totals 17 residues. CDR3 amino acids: CASSLGRDRVSVGKAFF. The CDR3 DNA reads TGCGCCAGCAGCCTAGGCCGGGACAGGGTGTCTGTGGGGAAAGCTTTCTTT.

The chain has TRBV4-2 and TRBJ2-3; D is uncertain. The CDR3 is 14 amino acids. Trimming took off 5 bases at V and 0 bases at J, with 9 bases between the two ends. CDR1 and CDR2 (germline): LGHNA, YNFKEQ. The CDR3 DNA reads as TGTGCCAGCAGCGGAGCCCCTAGCACAGATACGCAGTATTTT. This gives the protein CASSGAPSTDTQYF.

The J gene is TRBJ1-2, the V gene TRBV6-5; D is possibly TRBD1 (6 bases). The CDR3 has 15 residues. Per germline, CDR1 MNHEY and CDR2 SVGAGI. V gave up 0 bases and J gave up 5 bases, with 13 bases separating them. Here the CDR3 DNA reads TGTGCCAGCAGTTACTCGGGCAGGGGTTTGTATGGCTACACCTTC. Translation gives CASSYSGRGLYGYTF.

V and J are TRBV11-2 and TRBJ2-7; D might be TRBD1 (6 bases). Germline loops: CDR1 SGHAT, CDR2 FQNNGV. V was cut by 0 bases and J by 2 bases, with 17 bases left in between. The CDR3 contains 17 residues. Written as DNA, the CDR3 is TGTGCCAGCAGCTTAGATTACCCACAGGGACCGACCTACGAGCAGTACTTC. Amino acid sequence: CASSLDYPQGPTYEQYF.

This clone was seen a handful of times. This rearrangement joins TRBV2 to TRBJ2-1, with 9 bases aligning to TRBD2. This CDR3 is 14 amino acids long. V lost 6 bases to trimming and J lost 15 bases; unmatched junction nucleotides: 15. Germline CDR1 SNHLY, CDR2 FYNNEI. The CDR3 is CASRDSGGRKGWFF. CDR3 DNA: TGTGCCAGCAGGGATAGCGGGGGAAGGAAGGGTTGGTTCTTC.

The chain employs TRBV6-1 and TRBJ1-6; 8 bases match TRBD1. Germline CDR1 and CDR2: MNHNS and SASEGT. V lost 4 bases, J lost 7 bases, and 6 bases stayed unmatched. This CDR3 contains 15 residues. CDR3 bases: TGTGCCAGCAGTGGGCAGGGGGCTAAAAATTCACCCCTCCACTTT. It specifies CASSGQGAKNSPLHF.

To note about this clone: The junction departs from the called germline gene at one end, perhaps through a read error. CDR3 nucleotides: TGTGCCAGTAGTACCGGACAGATGAACAGTGAAGCTTTCTTT. Protein sequence: CASSTGQMNSEAFF. The gene calls are TRBV19 and TRBJ1-1; possibly TRBD1 for D (6 bases). Germline V gene sequence: CDR1 LNHDA, CDR2 SQIVND (reference sequence). CDR3 length equals 14 residues.

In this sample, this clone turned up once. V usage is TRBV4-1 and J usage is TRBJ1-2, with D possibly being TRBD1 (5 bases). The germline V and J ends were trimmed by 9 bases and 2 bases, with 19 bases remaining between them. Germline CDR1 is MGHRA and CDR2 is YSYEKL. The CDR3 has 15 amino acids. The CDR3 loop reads CASWQVGGGNYGYTF. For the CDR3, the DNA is TGCGCCAGTTGGCAGGTCGGGGGAGGCAACTATGGCTACACCTTC.

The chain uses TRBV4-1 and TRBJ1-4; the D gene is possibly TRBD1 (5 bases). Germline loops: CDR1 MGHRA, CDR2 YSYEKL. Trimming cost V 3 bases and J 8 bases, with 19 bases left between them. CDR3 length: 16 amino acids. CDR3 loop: CASSQKILGVTEKLFF. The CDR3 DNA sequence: TGCGCCAGCAGCCAGAAGATTTTAGGGGTTACGGAAAAACTGTTTTTT.

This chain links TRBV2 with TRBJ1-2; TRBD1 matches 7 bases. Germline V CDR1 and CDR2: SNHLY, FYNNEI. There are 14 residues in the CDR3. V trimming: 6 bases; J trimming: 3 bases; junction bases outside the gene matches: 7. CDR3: CASSGDSGDYGYTF. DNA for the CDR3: TGTGCCAGCAGCGGGGACAGTGGGGACTATGGCTACACCTTC. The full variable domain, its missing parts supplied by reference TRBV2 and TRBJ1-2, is EPEVTQTPSHQVTQMGQEVILRCVPISNHLYFYWYRQILGQKVEFLVSFYNNEISEKSEIFDDQFSVERPDGSNFTLKIRSTKLEDSAMYFCASSGDSGDYGYTFGSGTRLTVV.

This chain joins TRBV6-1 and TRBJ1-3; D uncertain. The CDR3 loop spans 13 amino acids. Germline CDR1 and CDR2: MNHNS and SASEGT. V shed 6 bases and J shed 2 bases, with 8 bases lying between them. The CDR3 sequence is CASRTEPGNTIYF. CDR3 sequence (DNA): TGTGCCAGCAGAACAGAACCTGGAAACACCATATATTTT.

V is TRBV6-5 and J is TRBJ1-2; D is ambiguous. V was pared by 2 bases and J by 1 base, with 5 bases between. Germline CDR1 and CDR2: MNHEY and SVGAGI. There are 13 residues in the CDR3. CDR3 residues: CASSYELNYGYTF. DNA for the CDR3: TGTGCCAGCAGTTACGAACTTAACTATGGCTACACCTTC.

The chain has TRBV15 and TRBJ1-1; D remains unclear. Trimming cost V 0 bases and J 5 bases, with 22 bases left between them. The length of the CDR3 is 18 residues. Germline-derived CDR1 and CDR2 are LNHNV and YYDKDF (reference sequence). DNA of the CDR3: TGTGCCACCAGCAGAGATAGGTCGACGACGTCGCGGGTTACTGAAGCTTTCTTT. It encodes CATSRDRSTTSRVTEAFF.

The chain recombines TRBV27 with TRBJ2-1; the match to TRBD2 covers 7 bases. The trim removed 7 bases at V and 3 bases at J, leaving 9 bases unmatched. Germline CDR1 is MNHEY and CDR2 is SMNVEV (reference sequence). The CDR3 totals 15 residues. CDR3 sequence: CASKNRDYVYNEQFF. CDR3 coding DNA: TGTGCCAGCAAAAACCGGGACTATGTCTACAATGAGCAGTTCTTC.

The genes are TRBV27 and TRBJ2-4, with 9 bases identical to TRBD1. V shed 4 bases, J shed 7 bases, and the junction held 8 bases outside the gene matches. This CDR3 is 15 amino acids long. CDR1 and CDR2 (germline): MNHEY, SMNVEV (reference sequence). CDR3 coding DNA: TGTGCCAGCAGTTATGCGGGACAGGGTCGTAACATTCAGTACTTC. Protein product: CASSYAGQGRNIQYF.

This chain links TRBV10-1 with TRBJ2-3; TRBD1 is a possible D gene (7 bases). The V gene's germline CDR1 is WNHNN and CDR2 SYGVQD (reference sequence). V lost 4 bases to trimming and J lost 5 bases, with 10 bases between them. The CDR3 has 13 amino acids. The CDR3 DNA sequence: TGCGCCAGCAGTGCTCAGGGGGGAGATACGCAGTATTTT. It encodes CASSAQGGDTQYF.

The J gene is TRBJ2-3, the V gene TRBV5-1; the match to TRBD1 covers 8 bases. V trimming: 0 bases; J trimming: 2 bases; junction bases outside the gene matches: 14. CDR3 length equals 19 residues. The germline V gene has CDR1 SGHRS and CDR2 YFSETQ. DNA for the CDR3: TGCGCCAGCAGCTTGGAGGGACAGGTTTCAATTCGAAACACAGATACGCAGTATTTT. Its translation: CASSLEGQVSIRNTDTQYF.

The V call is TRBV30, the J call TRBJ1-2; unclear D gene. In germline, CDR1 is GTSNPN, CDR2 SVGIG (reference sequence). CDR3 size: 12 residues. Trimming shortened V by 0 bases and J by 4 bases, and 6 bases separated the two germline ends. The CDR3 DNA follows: TGTGCCTGGAGTGTACGGAGCTATGGCTACACCTTC. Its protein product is CAWSVRSYGYTF.

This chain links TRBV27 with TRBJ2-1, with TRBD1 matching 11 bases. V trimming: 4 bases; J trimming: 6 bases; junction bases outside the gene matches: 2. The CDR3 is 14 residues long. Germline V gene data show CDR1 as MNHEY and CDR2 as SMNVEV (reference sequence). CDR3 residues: CASSSGTGGNEQFF. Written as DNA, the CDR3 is TGTGCCAGCAGTTCCGGGACAGGGGGCAATGAGCAGTTCTTC.

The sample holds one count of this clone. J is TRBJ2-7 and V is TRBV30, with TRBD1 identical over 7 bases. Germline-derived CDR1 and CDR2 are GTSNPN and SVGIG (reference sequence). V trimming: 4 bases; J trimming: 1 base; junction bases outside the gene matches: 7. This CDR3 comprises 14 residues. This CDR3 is CAWTTGVGSYEQYF. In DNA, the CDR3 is TGTGCCTGGACTACAGGGGTAGGATCCTACGAGCAGTACTTC.

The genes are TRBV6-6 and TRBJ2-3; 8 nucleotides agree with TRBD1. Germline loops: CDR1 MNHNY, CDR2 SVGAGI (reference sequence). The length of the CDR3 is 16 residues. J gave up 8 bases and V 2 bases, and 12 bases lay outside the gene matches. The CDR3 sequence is CASSYPAGGWGVTQYF. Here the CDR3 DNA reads TGTGCCAGCAGTTACCCCGCAGGGGGCTGGGGAGTTACGCAGTATTTT.